The 29 T cell receptor beta chains given below trace back to one sample, sequenced in a study of blood T cell repertoires in COVID-19 (dated by TCRdb to the early 2020s). Receptors were amplified or captured by the immunoSEQ multiplex PCR assay. TCRdb obtained this table from immuneACCESS and retained in-frame rearrangements with V and J assigned. These tables miss some clones; where compared with another copy, unresolved V genes account for less than half of the shortfall, and the remainder is unexplained. Across this sample there are about 26,000 clones, with around 90% seen only once. The top ten clonotypes cover 4.9% of the sample. The sequencing sample was made of peripheral blood. The origin of the receptors is a man aged 65 to 85 with active COVID-19.

This chain joins TRBV2 and TRBJ2-7; TRBD2 matches 7 bases. V gave up 6 bases and J gave up 2 bases; unmatched junction bases: 4. The CDR3 runs to 13 residues. Germline lookup yields CDR1 SNHLY and CDR2 FYNNEI. In nucleotides, the CDR3 is TGTGCCAGCAGCCTCCTAGCGGCCTACGAGCAGTACTTC. It yields the protein CASSLLAAYEQYF.

The chain has TRBV7-8 and TRBJ2-1; D is perhaps TRBD2 (6 bases). The CDR3 extends over 16 amino acids. Trimming took off 3 bases at V and 2 bases at J, with 14 bases between the two ends. Germline V gene sequence: CDR1 SGHVS, CDR2 FQNEAQ. DNA of the CDR3: TGTGCCAGCAGCTTCTTAACAGGCGGGACCTACAATGAGCAGTTCTTC. Protein: CASSFLTGGTYNEQFF.

CDR3 bases: TGCGCCAGCAGCCCCCGGGACAGGGGGTATGGCTACACCTTC. Translation gives CASSPRDRGYGYTF. This chain links TRBV4-3 with TRBJ1-2, with 11 bases that match TRBD1. V shed 4 bases, J shed 5 bases, and the junction held 3 bases outside the gene matches. Germline assignment: CDR1 LGHNA and CDR2 YSLEER. The CDR3 consists of 14 residues.

The CDR3 nucleotides are TGTGCCAGCAGCCCCCGACAGGGTGACTATGGCTACACCTTC. Translation: CASSPRQGDYGYTF. The rearrangement uses TRBV7-9 and TRBJ1-2, with 7 bases matching TRBD1. V was clipped by 5 bases and J by 3 bases; unmatched bases: 6. This CDR3 spans 14 amino acids. Germline V gene lookup returns CDR1 SEHNR and CDR2 FQNEAQ (reference sequence).

The chain is built from TRBV7-9 and TRBJ1-6; 8 nucleotides align to TRBD1. Germline V gene lookup returns CDR1 SEHNR and CDR2 FQNEAQ (reference sequence). The CDR3 has 16 residues. V shed 2 bases and J 5 bases; nucleotides not matched to a gene: 5. CDR3 DNA: TGTGCCAGCAGCTTAAGCGGACAGGGAAATAATTCACCCCTCCACTTT. This gives the protein CASSLSGQGNNSPLHF.

V usage is TRBV2 and J usage is TRBJ1-4; D is perhaps TRBD1 (5 bases). The ends were cut back, 6 bases at V and 8 bases at J, with 10 bases in the middle. Per the germline V gene, CDR1 is SNHLY and CDR2 is FYNNEI. CDR3 length equals 12 residues. The CDR3 region is CASSQGSEKLFF. In DNA form, the CDR3 reads TGTGCCAGCAGCCAGGGAAGCGAAAAACTGTTTTTT.

The chain combines TRBV9 with TRBJ2-1; TRBD1 aligns across 7 bases. Looked up from germline, CDR1 is SGDLS and CDR2 is YYNGEE. With V trimmed by 1 base and J by 2 bases, 3 bases remained unmatched. This CDR3 comprises 15 residues. CDR3 region: CASSVSQGAYNEQFF. In DNA form, the CDR3 reads TGTGCCAGCAGCGTATCTCAGGGGGCCTACAATGAGCAGTTCTTC.

The rearrangement joins TRBV7-3 to TRBJ2-4, with TRBD2 identical over 9 bases. The CDR3 spans 16 residues. Trimming took 2 bases from V and 7 from J; bases not matched to a gene: 9. Germline lookup yields CDR1 SGHTA and CDR2 FQGTGA. The CDR3 is CASSLGPSGVRNIQYF. CDR3 nucleotides: TGTGCCAGCAGCTTAGGGCCTAGCGGGGTACGGAACATTCAGTACTTC.

The chain couples TRBV7-9 to TRBJ2-1; D is uncertain. V was clipped by 6 bases and J by 3 bases, with 15 bases between them. Germline V gene sequence: CDR1 SEHNR, CDR2 FQNEAQ (reference sequence). This CDR3 region has 15 residues. The CDR3 sequence: CASSSPPEYYNEQFF. The CDR3 DNA reads as TGTGCCAGCAGTAGCCCCCCGGAATACTACAATGAGCAGTTCTTC.

The rearrangement joins TRBV15 to TRBJ2-3, with D perhaps TRBD2 (6 bases). Germline CDR1 is LNHNV and CDR2 is YYDKDF (reference sequence). Trimming stripped 0 bases from V and 0 bases from J, with 10 bases between. The CDR3 runs 16 residues. The CDR3 nucleotides read TGTGCCACCAGCAGAGAAGCGGGCGCTAGCACAGATACGCAGTATTTT. Translated, it gives CATSREAGASTDTQYF.

J is TRBJ2-3 and V is TRBV5-1; weak D call: TRBD1 (6 bases). Germline V gene lookup returns CDR1 SGHRS and CDR2 YFSETQ. This CDR3 spans 14 amino acids. Trimming removed 0 bases at V and 5 bases at J, with 10 bases between. The CDR3 region is CASSLDRAGDTQYF. Here the CDR3 DNA reads TGCGCCAGCAGCTTGGACAGGGCGGGAGATACGCAGTATTTT.

The gene calls are TRBV15 and TRBJ1-4; D is perhaps TRBD1 (5 bases). The CDR3 spans 15 residues. V lost 0 bases, J lost 0 bases, and 5 bases lay in between. Germline lookup yields CDR1 LNHNV and CDR2 YYDKDF (reference sequence). This CDR3 reads CATSRDRATNEKLFF. CDR3 sequence (DNA): TGTGCCACCAGCAGAGACAGGGCAACTAATGAAAAACTGTTTTTT.

The chain combines TRBV9 with TRBJ1-2, with 8 bases lining up with TRBD1. The CDR3 contains 18 residues. Trimming took 0 bases from V and 6 from J; bases not matched to a gene: 16. The germline CDR1 and CDR2 sequences are SGDLS and YYNGEE. CDR3 loop: CASSVGGGGQGLHHGYTF. The CDR3 coding sequence is TGTGCCAGCAGCGTAGGAGGGGGAGGACAGGGCCTTCATCATGGCTACACCTTC.

V and J are TRBV14 and TRBJ2-2; TRBD1 might be the D (5 bases). This CDR3 has 15 amino acids. Germline CDR1 reads SGHDN; CDR2 reads FVKESK. Trimming removed 1 base at V and 9 bases at J, with 15 bases between. The DNA of the CDR3 is TGTGCCAGCAGCCAAGTATCCGGACAATTCCGGGAGCTGTTTTTT. Translating it yields CASSQVSGQFRELFF.

The gene calls are TRBV5-5 and TRBJ1-5, with 8 bases identical to TRBD1. Germline loops: CDR1 SGHKS, CDR2 YYEKEE (reference sequence). The junction had 1 base not matched to a gene; V was cut back by 3 bases and J by 2 bases. The CDR3 consists of 14 residues. The CDR3: CASSWGQGNQPQHF. For the CDR3, the DNA is TGTGCCAGCAGCTGGGGACAGGGCAATCAGCCCCAGCATTTT.

J is TRBJ2-3 and V is TRBV10-3; weak D call: TRBD1 (5 bases). CDR3 length: 13 amino acids. With 8 bases removed from V and 0 bases from J, the gap between germline ends came to 9 bases. The germline V gene encodes CDR1 ENHRY and CDR2 SYGVKD. This chain's CDR3 is CAIGRASTDTQYF. Here the CDR3 DNA reads TGTGCCATCGGCAGGGCTAGCACAGATACGCAGTATTTT.

The chain uses TRBV11-1 and TRBJ2-1; D possibly corresponds to TRBD1 (6 bases). Germline CDR1 is SGHAT and CDR2 is FQDESV (reference sequence). V was trimmed by 7 bases and J by 5 bases, leaving 21 bases between them. The CDR3 extends over 16 amino acids. CDR3 sequence (DNA): TGTGCCAGCACCACGGGTGTGGGGGCTGTCGACAATGAGCAGTTCTTC. It encodes CASTTGVGAVDNEQFF.

DNA of the CDR3: TGTGCCAGCAGTCAGGGCCCAGGGGGCTACGAGCAGTACTTC. Translating it yields CASSQGPGGYEQYF. V usage is TRBV7-2 and J usage is TRBJ2-7; 7 nucleotides line up with TRBD1. Per germline, CDR1 SGHTA and CDR2 FQGNSA. The CDR3 spans 14 residues. With V trimmed by 6 bases and J by 3 bases, 8 bases remained unmatched.

Remarks on this clone: Relative to the germline gene, one junction end is altered; a read error may explain this. The V and J genes are TRBV28 and TRBJ2-1; 11 bases are a match to TRBD1. The length of the CDR3 is 14 residues. Germline V CDR1 and CDR2: MDHEN, SYDVKM. The CDR3 nucleotides read TGTGCCAGCAGTTTATCTTCCTGGGGGACAGGGGGGGTCTTC. Protein: CASSLSSWGTGGVF.

This clone has just a few counts. The rearrangement uses TRBV10-3 and TRBJ1-2, with D unclear. The CDR3 length is 13 residues. Deletions cut 6 bases from V and 1 base from J, with 9 bases between. CDR1 ENHRY and CDR2 SYGVKD come from the germline V gene. The CDR3 DNA reads as TGTGCCATCAGCCAGGAACTTAACTATGGCTACACCTTC. Its protein product is CAISQELNYGYTF.

This chain links TRBV30 with TRBJ1-4, with D maybe TRBD1 (6 bases). There are 16 residues in the CDR3. Germline values: CDR1 GTSNPN, CDR2 SVGIG (reference sequence). The germline V and J ends were trimmed by 2 bases and 8 bases, with 21 bases remaining between them. DNA of the CDR3: TGTGCCTGGAGTCTATCGGGGGGGGCCCGGGTAGAAAAACTGTTTTTT. Translating gives CAWSLSGGARVEKLFF.

The chain links TRBV18 to TRBJ1-1; D gene ambiguous. The CDR3 totals 14 residues. Germline assignment: CDR1 KGHSH and CDR2 LQKENI. V was clipped by 2 bases and J by 1 base, with 8 bases between them. The CDR3, as DNA: TGTGCCAGCTCACCAAGCTCGAGGAACACTGAAGCTTTCTTT. Protein product: CASSPSSRNTEAFF.

The count of this clone is one. The genes are TRBV19 and TRBJ2-5; a weak D match, TRBD2 (5 bases). V was clipped by 3 bases and J by 2 bases, with 19 bases between them. The CDR3 has 17 residues. CDR1 is LNHDA and CDR2 is SQIVND in the germline V gene (reference sequence). CDR3: CASSMGALGVGQETQYF. The CDR3 bases are TGTGCCAGTAGTATGGGAGCTTTGGGAGTGGGACAAGAGACCCAGTACTTC.

The chain combines TRBV3-1 (or the pseudogene TRBV3-2) with TRBJ1-5, with 7 bases lining up with TRBD1. Germline CDR1 and CDR2: LGHDT and YNNKEL (reference sequence). The ends lost 1 base at V and 12 bases at J; junction bases unmatched: 3. This CDR3 comprises 12 residues. The CDR3 coding sequence is TGTGCCAGCAGCCAAGGGGACAGACACCAGCATTTT. It is translated as CASSQGDRHQHF.

This clone was seen just once. J is TRBJ2-6 and V is TRBV5-1; 8 bases map to TRBD1. This CDR3 comprises 21 residues. V dropped 2 bases and J dropped 4; count of bases not matched to a gene: 20. Germline values: CDR1 SGHRS, CDR2 YFSETQ. The CDR3 DNA reads as TGCGCCAGCAGCTTTTTCTCCGGGACAGGAGGACGAATGATGGGGGCCAACGTCCTGACTTTC. Its protein is CASSFFSGTGGRMMGANVLTF.

The rearrangement uses TRBV10-3 and TRBJ2-2, with 7 bases aligning to TRBD2. CDR1 and CDR2 (germline): ENHRY, SYGVKD. The V segment lost 6 bases and the J segment 0 bases; nucleotides outside the gene matches: 7. The CDR3 has 16 amino acids. The CDR3 reads CAISNGGGSNTGELFF. CDR3 coding DNA: TGTGCCATCAGCAATGGGGGGGGTTCGAACACCGGGGAGCTGTTTTTT.

This clone has a single count. The chain has TRBV5-5 and TRBJ1-2; 7 nucleotides match TRBD1. V was pared by 0 bases and J by 3 bases, with 8 bases of the junction left unmatched. The germline CDR1 and CDR2 sequences are SGHKS and YYEKEE (reference sequence). The CDR3 runs to 16 residues. The CDR3 loop is CASSLVGFRGDYGYTF. In nucleotides, the CDR3 is TGTGCCAGCAGCTTGGTAGGCTTCAGGGGGGACTATGGCTACACCTTC.

This clone was picked up one time. The chain employs TRBV3-1 (or the pseudogene TRBV3-2) and TRBJ2-1; 7 bases map to TRBD2. Germline V gene sequence: CDR1 LGHDT, CDR2 YNNKEL (reference sequence). The J segment lost 3 bases and the V segment lost 3 bases, leaving 2 bases of the junction unmatched. The CDR3 is 14 residues long. This chain's CDR3 is CASSQGLNYNEQFF. The CDR3 DNA reads TGTGCCAGCAGCCAGGGACTAAACTACAATGAGCAGTTCTTC.

The V and J genes are TRBV9 and TRBJ2-3; D is undetermined. Deletions cut 7 bases from V and 1 base from J, with 10 bases between. CDR3 size: 13 residues. Germline CDR1 reads SGDLS; CDR2 reads YYNGEE. The CDR3 loop reads CASSSGGTDTQYF. CDR3 coding DNA: TGTGCCAGCTCATCCGGAGGCACAGATACGCAGTATTTT.